These 2 T cell receptor beta chains originate from one sample sequenced in a study of blood T cell repertoires in COVID-19 (dated by TCRdb to 2019 to 2021). Libraries came from the immunoSEQ multiplex PCR assay. The clones in this table, taken by TCRdb from immuneACCESS, are in-frame only. Not every clone is retained; where verified, under half of the shortfall comes from an unresolved V gene, and the cause of the rest is unknown. Within this sample are under 300,000 clones, with around 83% of them counted one time only. The ten largest clones add up to approximately 10% of the sample. The sample consisted of peripheral blood. The receptor set was obtained from a woman of 80 years or more with acute or convalescent COVID-19.

The CDR3, as DNA: TGTGCCACCAGTGACGGAGCGGGAGGCGCCTACAATGAGCAGTTCTTC. Translated, it gives CATSDGAGGAYNEQFF. This chain links TRBV24-1 with TRBJ2-1, with TRBD2 matching 9 bases. This CDR3 comprises 16 residues. CDR1 is KGHDR, CDR2 SFDVKD, per germline. V was clipped by 4 bases and J by 2 bases; unmatched bases: 5.

This clone was recorded only once. The rearrangement links TRBV7-9 to TRBJ1-2; no reliable D call. This CDR3 comprises 14 residues. Germline-derived CDR1 and CDR2 are SEHNR and FQNEAQ (reference sequence). Trimming stripped 5 bases from V and 5 bases from J, with 15 bases between. The CDR3, as DNA: TGTGCCAGCAGCCCGGCGTCCGGGGAGTATGGCTACACCTTC. Translation gives CASSPASGEYGYTF.